Listed below are T cell receptor beta chains from one sample, sequenced in a study of cytomegalovirus exposure and HLA in healthy donors. Sequenced by immunoSEQ multiplex PCR; TCRdb stores in-frame clones only, minus some. The repertoire has 90,000 or so clones, approximately 72% of them found once; the top ten carry roughly 3%. What was sequenced was PBMCs. All receptors derive from a woman aged 40 to 50 in good health and CMV-seronegative. CDR3s include the opening cysteine and the closing phenylalanine or tryptophan. The order of the fields is J gene, V gene, CDR3 protein.

J gene: TRBJ2-1
V gene: TRBV7-6
CDR3 protein: CASSLLGGSSYNEQFF

J gene: TRBJ1-1
V gene: TRBV5-1
CDR3 protein: CASRLDRGTEAFF

J gene: TRBJ2-3
V gene: TRBV9
CDR3 protein: CASSVGTSGRTDTQYF

J gene: TRBJ1-1
V gene: TRBV6-1
CDR3 protein: CASSEFIGQGLAEAFF

J gene: TRBJ2-1
V gene: TRBV5-1
CDR3 protein: CASSLAETSGFNEQFF

J gene: TRBJ2-2
V gene: TRBV27
CDR3 protein: CASSLQGTSGRQVTGELFF

J gene: TRBJ1-1
V gene: TRBV5-1
CDR3 protein: CASSLGGVGNTEAFF

J gene: TRBJ1-2
V gene: TRBV5-4
CDR3 protein: CASSLGQGFGGYPF

J gene: TRBJ2-1
V gene: TRBV7-9
CDR3 protein: CASSSNRLAGGGYNEQFF

J gene: TRBJ2-1
V gene: TRBV11-3
CDR3 protein: CASSFKEYEQFF

J gene: TRBJ2-3
V gene: TRBV4-1
CDR3 protein: CASSQVAGRTDTQYF

J gene: TRBJ1-3
V gene: TRBV6-5
CDR3 protein: CASTGDRSVGNTIYF

J gene: TRBJ2-5
V gene: TRBV29-1
CDR3 protein: CSVGGRLETQYF

J gene: TRBJ1-3
V gene: TRBV6-6
CDR3 protein: CASSLSRGAAGNTIYF

J gene: TRBJ2-1
V gene: TRBV4-2
CDR3 protein: CASSQESGGTTEQFF

J gene: TRBJ1-5
V gene: TRBV7-2
CDR3 protein: CASSLISQGGQPQHF

J gene: TRBJ2-3
V gene: TRBV6-1
CDR3 protein: CASSEASGTLGGTQYF

J gene: TRBJ1-5
V gene: TRBV9
CDR3 protein: CASSAGTMGNQPQHF

J gene: TRBJ1-5
V gene: TRBV6-1
CDR3 protein: CASSELQPQHF

J gene: TRBJ2-7
V gene: TRBV9
CDR3 protein: CASSARLAGERQYF

J gene: TRBJ2-7
V gene: TRBV10-3
CDR3 protein: CAISEARGGEAHEQYF

J gene: TRBJ2-1
V gene: TRBV27
CDR3 protein: CASSLWSSGGSYNEQFF

J gene: TRBJ1-5
V gene: TRBV27
CDR3 protein: CASSLSLTGPNQPQHF

J gene: TRBJ2-7
V gene: TRBV28
CDR3 protein: CASSVNKGAFVEQYF

J gene: TRBJ1-2
V gene: TRBV7-8
CDR3 protein: CASTPWGDYGYTF

J gene: TRBJ1-2
V gene: TRBV29-1
CDR3 protein: CSVARGRDYGYTF

J gene: TRBJ2-7
V gene: TRBV18
CDR3 protein: CASSPPQWRDSYEQYF

J gene: TRBJ2-3
V gene: TRBV7-9
CDR3 protein: CASSSRGSTDTQYF

J gene: TRBJ2-7
V gene: TRBV9
CDR3 protein: CASSPHRSSYEQYF

J gene: TRBJ1-4
V gene: TRBV27
CDR3 protein: CASSFGGNNEKLFF